This paragraph covers one T cell receptor (beta chain) sequence. Its antigen is still unknown. Using immunoSEQ multiplex PCR, the repertoire was profiled, and TCRdb retains in-frame clones only, with some absent. The sample carries under 170,000 clones, 80% to 95% recorded once. The V gene lost 2 bases and the J gene lost 2 bases, with 16 bases spanning the gap. CDR1 is MDHEN, CDR2 SYDVKM, per germline. CDR3 length equals 17 residues. These data come from a study of T cell responses to AZD1222 COVID-19 vaccine. Study-level findings and limits: Most donors were white British, females outnumbered males, and clonal diversity was possibly underestimated. Compared with day 0, the breadth and depth of the Spike-specific TCR repertoire rose significantly after two doses of AZD1222.

This sequence joins TRBV28 and TRBJ1-5, with D possibly being TRBD1 (5 bases). The source material was peripheral blood, sampled 28 days after the second AZD1222 dose. The sequence came from an adult who received the AZD1222 COVID-19 vaccine. The CDR3 bases are TGTGCCAGCAGTTTAGATGGACACCCAGAAGGCAATCAGCCCCAGCATTTT. It specifies CASSLDGHPEGNQPQHF.